What follows describes a single T cell receptor beta chain. TCRdb keeps only in-frame clones here, not all; method: immunoSEQ multiplex PCR. The sample includes about 120,000 clones, about 92% seen only once; the top ten take around 0.52%. This CDR3 comprises 14 residues. The V and J ends lost 6 bases and 2 bases respectively, with 14 bases between them. Germline lookup yields CDR1 MNHEY and CDR2 SVGAGI. This sample was taken from a study of control samples from healthy donors and cancer patients. The clonotype comes from a man older than 75 with head and neck cancer. This sequence joins TRBV6-5 and TRBJ2-7; D is ambiguous. Sequencing input: PBMCs. The CDR3 DNA reads as TGTGCCAGCAGGCCTTACCAGCGAGCCTACGAGCAGTACTTC. Translation: CASRPYQRAYEQYF.